This T cell receptor (beta chain) derives from a study of blood T cell repertoires in COVID-19. Original processing methods: From reference gene primer amplification, estimates of nucleated cell counts were derived. This table comes from immunoSEQ multiplex PCR, and its TCRdb copy is limited to in-frame clones, with some not included. V, J and clone size were drawn from that table, and D and trimming were deduced from the DNA. The table shows a few hundred thousand clones, with about 90% occurring only once. The CDR3 sequence is 13 residues long. CDR1 and CDR2 (germline): KGHSH, LQKENI. The ends were cut back, 6 bases at V and 5 bases at J, with 11 bases in the middle.

Input material: peripheral blood. This receptor was taken from a woman aged 45-65 years with acute or convalescent COVID-19. The rearrangement links TRBV18 to TRBJ1-5; D is possibly TRBD1 (5 bases). Here the CDR3 reads CASSQGNDQPQHF. As DNA, the CDR3 is TGTGCCAGCTCTCAGGGCAACGATCAGCCCCAGCATTTT.